A single sample is the source of the 4 T cell receptor beta chains below, sequenced in a study of somatic mutations in cytotoxic T cells in rheumatoid arthritis. Assay: immunoSEQ multiplex PCR; the TCRdb copy retains only in-frame clones and omits some. The sample has roughly 2,300 clones; approximately 85% are singletons. Specimen: CD8+ T cells sorted from blood. These receptor sequences come from an adult with rheumatoid arthritis.

This rearrangement joins TRBV5-5 to TRBJ1-4; D remains ambiguous. Germline CDR1 SGHKS, CDR2 YYEKEE (reference sequence). Trimming shortened V by 0 bases and J by 4 bases, and 13 bases separated the two germline ends. CDR3 length equals 16 residues. In DNA form, the CDR3 reads TGTGCCAGCAGCTTGGCCCAGGTATCCCTTAATGAAAAACTGTTTTTT. This codes for CASSLAQVSLNEKLFF.

The J gene is TRBJ1-5, the V gene TRBV5-1, with 9 bases identical to TRBD1. J gave up 6 bases and V 3 bases, and 7 bases lay outside the gene matches. In germline, CDR1 is SGHRS, CDR2 YFSETQ. This CDR3 contains 15 residues. The CDR3 loop reads CASSSGQGGGQPQHF. CDR3 sequence (DNA): TGCGCCAGCAGCTCGGGACAGGGAGGGGGTCAGCCCCAGCATTTT.

This chain joins TRBV19 and TRBJ1-5, with D possibly being TRBD1 (6 bases). The CDR3 is 14 amino acids. V lost 9 bases and J lost 0, with 12 bases in between. From germline, CDR1 is LNHDA and CDR2 SQIVND (reference sequence). The CDR3 bases are TGTGCCAGCTTGGGACACGGTAGCAATCAGCCCCAGCATTTT. It translates to CASLGHGSNQPQHF. Complete variable domain (other parts from reference TRBV19 and TRBJ1-5): DGGITQSPKYLFRKEGQNVTLSCEQNLNHDAMYWYRQDPGQGLRLIYYSQIVNDFQKGDIAEGYSVSREKKESFPLTVTSAQKNPTAFYLCASLGHGSNQPQHFGDGTRLSIL.

This clone showed up just once. The chain carries TRBV7-2 and TRBJ2-1, with D uncertain. The germline V and J ends were trimmed by 5 bases and 0 bases, with 14 bases remaining between them. The CDR3 has 16 amino acids. CDR1 and CDR2 (germline): SGHTA, FQGNSA. The DNA for the CDR3 is TGTGCCAGCAGCCTCCTAGGCAGGAGCTCCTACAATGAGCAGTTCTTC. Protein: CASSLLGRSSYNEQFF.